The next 17 T cell receptor beta chains were all read from a single sample in a study of T cell repertoires in cytomegalovirus infection. Via MiXCR, TCRdb re-called the reads, giving one row per CDR3 protein. Found here are around 900,000 distinct CDR3 sequences, around a third of them singletons; the top ten hold around 15%. Their target antigens are unknown. Sequenced material: cultured CD8+ T cells from PBMCs, taken from culture after CMV antigen stimulation. These TCRs come from a human donor in good health (CMV status not recorded). Some clones in this sample may be carry-over from other donors' samples.

The sample holds a few counts of this clonotype. This chain links TRBV29-1 with TRBJ1-1; D not certain. Germline CDR1 SQVTM, CDR2 ANQGSEA. This CDR3 comprises 11 residues. V was cut by 5 bases and J by 2 bases, with 6 bases left in between. The CDR3 here is CSVPSNTEAFF. CDR3 sequence (DNA): TGCAGCGTTCCCAGTAACACTGAAGCTTTCTTT. The full variable domain, with the rest looked up from reference TRBV29-1 and TRBJ1-1, is SAVISQKPSRDICQRGTSLTIQCQVDSQVTMMFWYRQQPGQSLTLIATANQGSEATYESGFVIDKFPISRPNLTFSTLTVSNMSPEDSSIYLCSVPSNTEAFFGQGTRLTVV.

This sequence joins TRBV6-1 and TRBJ2-7; 7 nucleotides agree with TRBD1. The germline CDR1 and CDR2 sequences are MNHNS and SASEGT. The CDR3 is 14 residues long. The junction had 9 bases not matched to a gene; V was cut back by 8 bases and J by 2 bases. The CDR3 loop reads CASSLGTAAYEQYF. The CDR3 bases are TGTGCCAGCTCCCTCGGGACAGCCGCCTACGAGCAGTACTTC.

At least ten counts were recorded for this clonotype. The chain joins TRBV7-6 to TRBJ1-1, with 7 bases lining up with TRBD1. The CDR3 runs to 15 residues. CDR1 is SGHVS, CDR2 FNYEAQ, per germline. V lost 5 bases and J lost 3; bases outside the gene matches: 9. This CDR3 is CASSRPQGVDTEAFF. CDR3 DNA sequence: TGTGCCAGCAGCCGACCCCAGGGGGTTGACACTGAAGCTTTCTTT. Full variable domain (remainder filled in from reference TRBV7-6 and TRBJ1-1): GAGVSQSPRYKVTKRGQDVALRCDPISGHVSLYWYRQALGQGPEFLTYFNYEAQQDKSGLPNDRFSAERPEGSISTLTIQRTEQRDSAMYRCASSRPQGVDTEAFFGQGTRLTVV.

The chain recombines TRBV6-6 with TRBJ2-2; unclear D gene. The germline V gene has CDR1 MNHNY and CDR2 SVGAGI (reference sequence). The CDR3 loop spans 14 amino acids. V was trimmed by 7 bases and J by 5 bases, leaving 14 bases between them. CDR3 region: CASTPGGYTGELFF. The CDR3 DNA sequence: TGTGCCAGCACCCCCGGCGGTTATACCGGGGAGCTGTTTTTT.

Many counts were recorded for this clonotype. This rearrangement joins TRBV7-8 to TRBJ2-1; a possible D gene is TRBD2 (5 bases). This CDR3 region has 16 residues. The germline V gene encodes CDR1 SGHVS and CDR2 FQNEAQ. Trimming left V 0 bases short and J 3 bases short, with 12 bases between. CDR3 DNA: TGTGCCAGCAGCTTAGCGGGAGACCAACTCTACAATGAGCAGTTCTTC. The encoded protein is CASSLAGDQLYNEQFF.

This clonotype occurred many times. The chain joins TRBV4-1 to TRBJ2-3, with D uncertain. The CDR3 is made up of 15 amino acids. V was pared by 0 bases and J by 4 bases, with 11 bases between. Per germline, CDR1 MGHRA and CDR2 YSYEKL. The CDR3 region has the DNA TGCGCCAGCAGCCAAGATCCACTGGGGTCAGATACGCAGTATTTT. Protein product: CASSQDPLGSDTQYF.

This clonotype was found a few times. The chain has TRBV5-6 and TRBJ1-5, with D possibly matching TRBD1 (6 bases). The CDR3 has 14 amino acids. With 0 bases removed from V and 11 bases from J, the gap between germline ends came to 15 bases. CDR1 is SGHDT and CDR2 is YYEEEE in the germline V gene. CDR3 protein: CASSLGVGTRTQHF. The CDR3 DNA sequence: TGTGCCAGCAGCTTGGGGGTAGGGACAAGGACCCAGCATTTT.

This clonotype was counted a few times. V usage is TRBV6-5 and J usage is TRBJ2-5; 10 nucleotides line up with TRBD2. With V trimmed by 0 bases and J by 2 bases, 3 bases remained unmatched. The length of the CDR3 is 16 residues. Germline-derived CDR1 and CDR2 are MNHEY and SVGAGI. The CDR3 DNA sequence: TGTGCCAGCAGTTACTCGATGACTAGCGGGCAAGAGACCCAGTACTTC. Translation: CASSYSMTSGQETQYF.

This clonotype was seen more than once but under ten times. This chain joins TRBV9 and TRBJ2-3; 8 bases map to TRBD2. There are 16 residues in the CDR3. CDR1 is SGDLS and CDR2 is YYNGEE in the germline V gene. V gave up 0 bases and J gave up 0 bases; unmatched junction bases: 3. CDR3 sequence (DNA): TGTGCCAGCAGCGTAGATCAGCGGGGGAGCACAGATACGCAGTATTTT. It encodes CASSVDQRGSTDTQYF.

This chain uses TRBV9 with TRBJ2-3, with D possibly being TRBD1 (6 bases). Germline CDR1 and CDR2: SGDLS and YYNGEE. The CDR3 runs 16 residues. Trimming removed 0 bases at V and 1 base at J, with 12 bases between. The CDR3 coding sequence is TGTGCCAGCAGCGTAGGGGCAGGGGATGGCACAGATACGCAGTATTTT. The encoded protein is CASSVGAGDGTDTQYF.

This clonotype was recorded at least ten times. The chain employs TRBV7-2 and TRBJ2-5; 10 nucleotides match TRBD2. J was trimmed by 0 bases and V by 5 bases; bases with no gene match: 6. Per the germline V gene, CDR1 is SGHTA and CDR2 is FQGNSA. The CDR3 has 16 amino acids. Here the CDR3 DNA reads TGTGCCAGCAGCCCCGGGACTAGCGAACACCAAGAGACCCAGTACTTC. This codes for CASSPGTSEHQETQYF.

The rearrangement joins TRBV9 to TRBJ2-5; either TRBD1 or TRBD2 may fit D (5 bases each). With 2 bases removed from V and 5 bases from J, the gap between germline ends came to 13 bases. This CDR3 comprises 14 residues. CDR1 and CDR2 (germline): SGDLS, YYNGEE. The CDR3 bases are TGTGCCAGCAGCGTTCAGGGAGAAGTGGAGACCCAGTACTTC. Its translation: CASSVQGEVETQYF.

This clonotype was detected only a few times. V gene TRBV15 combines with J gene TRBJ1-2; TRBD1 aligns across 7 bases. Germline-derived CDR1 and CDR2 are LNHNV and YYDKDF (reference sequence). This CDR3 is built from 11 residues. J lost 8 bases, V lost 8 bases, and 5 bases had no gene match. For the CDR3, the DNA is TGTGCCACCGCCAGGGGGGAAGGCTACACCTTC. Residues: CATARGEGYTF.

This clonotype was counted ten times or more. V and J are TRBV7-6 and TRBJ1-5; 8 nucleotides match TRBD1. Germline V CDR1 and CDR2: SGHVS, FNYEAQ. With 5 bases clipped from V and 6 bases from J, the junction kept 3 bases outside the gene matches. This CDR3 has 13 residues. The CDR3 here is CASSGQGGQPQHF. CDR3 sequence (DNA): TGTGCCAGCAGCGGACAGGGTGGTCAGCCCCAGCATTTT.

This sequence joins TRBV25-1 and TRBJ2-3, with 11 bases that match TRBD2. V dropped 2 bases and J dropped 5; count of bases not matched to a gene: 9. The CDR3 is made up of 17 amino acids. CDR1 is MGHDK and CDR2 is SYGVNS in the germline V gene. CDR3 sequence reads: CASSELLAGAGGDTQYF. The DNA for the CDR3 is TGTGCCAGCAGTGAACTACTAGCGGGGGCCGGTGGAGATACGCAGTATTTT.

The chain uses TRBV6-2 or TRBV6-3 and TRBJ2-6, with D perhaps assigned TRBD1 or TRBD2 (6 bases each). Trimming took off 9 bases at V and 2 bases at J, with 20 bases between the two ends. This CDR3 has 17 residues. The germline CDR1 and CDR2 sequences are MNHEY and SVGEGT. The CDR3 reads CASLRGRGLTGANVLTF. Here the CDR3 DNA reads TGTGCCAGTTTGCGGGGCAGGGGATTGACTGGGGCCAACGTCCTGACTTTC.

The chain combines TRBV4-1 with TRBJ2-1; D is perhaps TRBD2 (5 bases). The V end lost 2 bases, the J end lost 7 bases, and 24 bases lay between the germline ends. CDR3 length: 18 amino acids. In germline, CDR1 is MGHRA, CDR2 YSYEKL. The DNA for the CDR3 is TGCGCCAGCAGCCAACTCCTCTCGACGGGGATTCCTGGGAATGAGCAGTTCTTC. Translated: CASSQLLSTGIPGNEQFF.